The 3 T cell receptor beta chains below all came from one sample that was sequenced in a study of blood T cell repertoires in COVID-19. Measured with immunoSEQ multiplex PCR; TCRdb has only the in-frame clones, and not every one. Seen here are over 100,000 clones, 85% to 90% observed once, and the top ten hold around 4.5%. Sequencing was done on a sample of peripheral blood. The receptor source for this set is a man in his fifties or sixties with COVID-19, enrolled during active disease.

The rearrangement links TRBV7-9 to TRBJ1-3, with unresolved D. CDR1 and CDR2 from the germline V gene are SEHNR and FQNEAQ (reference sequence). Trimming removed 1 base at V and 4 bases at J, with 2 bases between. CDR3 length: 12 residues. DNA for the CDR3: TGTGCCAGCAGCTTAGTAGGAAACACCATATATTTT. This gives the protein CASSLVGNTIYF.

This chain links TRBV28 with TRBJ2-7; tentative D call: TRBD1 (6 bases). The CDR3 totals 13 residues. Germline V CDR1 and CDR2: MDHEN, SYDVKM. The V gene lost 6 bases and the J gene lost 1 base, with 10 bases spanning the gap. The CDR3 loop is CASRPGQSYEQYF. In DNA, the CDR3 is TGTGCCAGCAGGCCGGGACAATCCTACGAGCAGTACTTC.

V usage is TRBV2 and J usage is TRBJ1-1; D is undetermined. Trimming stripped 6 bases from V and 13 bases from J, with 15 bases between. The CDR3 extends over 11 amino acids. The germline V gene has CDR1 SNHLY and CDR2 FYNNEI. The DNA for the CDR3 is TGTGCCAGCAGGAGGGAGTTGCTCGGTTTCTTT. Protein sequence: CASRRELLGFF.